This section outlines one T cell receptor beta chain sequence together with its context. TCRdb used MiXCR to reprocess the reads, holding one entry per CDR3 protein. Among under 800,000 distinct CDR3 sequences, 20% to 25% were seen once, and the ten largest hold around 8%. The V end lost 4 bases, the J end lost 3 bases, and 14 bases lay between the germline ends. Germline loops: CDR1 SQVTM, CDR2 ANQGSEA. This CDR3 spans 14 amino acids. These data belong to a study of T cell repertoires in cytomegalovirus infection. Study details: Both CMV infection and a matching HLA type were indicated by public TCR beta signatures.

The rearrangement joins TRBV29-1 to TRBJ2-3; maybe TRBD2 (5 bases). Material: CD8+ T cells from PBMCs. This TCR was recovered from a human donor in good health (CMV status not recorded). Some clones in this sample may be carry-over from other donors' samples. This CDR3 is CSVARDLRTDTQYF. Here the CDR3 DNA reads TGCAGCGTTGCACGGGATCTAAGGACAGATACGCAGTATTTT.